Listed below are T cell receptor beta chains from one sample, sequenced in a study of T cells in Graves' hyperthyroidism and ophthalmopathy. MiXCR, run by TCRdb on the multiplex PCR reads, gives a single entry per CDR3 protein. This repertoire shows fewer than 700,000 distinct CDR3 sequences, roughly 15% found once; its top ten account for approximately 15%. Sequences were obtained from blood. All receptors come from a woman between 18 and 30 years old with Graves' ophthalmopathy. Each CDR3 is given with its conserved first and last residue. A D gene is named only where the DNA matches it firmly. Clone size, where shown, is once, few, many, or a class for clones that have expanded.

>TRBV7-2|many|TRBD2|TRBJ2-5
CASSPWASGNLQETQYF
TGTGCCAGCAGCCCTTGGGCTAGCGGGAACCTCCAAGAGACCCAGTACTTC
>TRBV6-1|many|NA|TRBJ1-2
CASSEPSTGHYGYTF
TGTGCCAGCAGTGAACCCTCGACAGGCCACTATGGCTACACCTTC
>TRBV6-1|many|NA|TRBJ2-7
CASSPPYSPLYEQYF
TGTGCCAGCAGTCCCCCGTATAGCCCGCTCTACGAGCAGTACTTC
>TRBV28|few|TRBD2|TRBJ2-5
CASRDDLAGKESQYF
TGTGCCAGCAGGGACGATCTAGCGGGCAAAGAGAGCCAGTACTTC
>TRBV20-1|many|NA|TRBJ2-7
CSARDHFGSHEQYF
TGCAGTGCTAGAGATCATTTTGGGAGTCACGAGCAGTACTTC
>TRBV5-6|NA|NA|TRBJ1-6
CASSSQGRNSPLHF
TGTGCCAGCAGCTCACAGGGACGGAATTCACCCCTCCACTTT
>TRBV6-2/TRBV6-3|many|NA|TRBJ2-3
CASSYSRNTDTQYF
TGTGCCAGCAGTTACTCCAGGAACACAGATACGCAGTATTTT
>TRBV6-2/TRBV6-3|many|NA|TRBJ2-7
CASSVRQGLSSYEQYF
TGTGCCAGCAGTGTACGGCAGGGTTTAAGCTCCTACGAGCAGTACTTC
>TRBV24-1|many|NA|TRBJ1-1
CATSHGVNTEAFF
TGTGCCACCAGTCACGGGGTGAACACTGAAGCTTTCTTT
>TRBV29-1|few|NA|TRBJ1-1
CSVDLVGLNTEAFF
TGCAGCGTTGATCTTGTGGGGTTGAACACTGAAGCTTTCTTT
>TRBV2|NA|NA|TRBJ1-2
CASSERETNYGYTF
TGTGCCAGCAGTGAAAGGGAGACTAACTATGGCTACACCTTC
>TRBV28|NA|TRBD1|TRBJ2-7
CASSVSTGNLNEQYF
TGTGCCAGCTCAGTATCGACAGGGAACCTCAACGAGCAGTACTTC
>TRBV7-2|NA|TRBD1|TRBJ2-7
CASSSGGGVDEQYF
TGTGCCAGCAGCTCAGGGGGTGGGGTGGACGAGCAGTACTTC
>TRBV28|many|NA|TRBJ1-4
CASSLQQGDNEKLFF
TGTGCCAGCAGTTTACAACAGGGCGATAATGAAAAACTGTTTTTT
>TRBV27|NA|NA|TRBJ2-1
CASSDFQGEQFF
TGTGCCAGCAGTGATTTTCAGGGTGAGCAGTTCTTC
>TRBV7-8|few|NA|TRBJ2-7
CASSSRQDSYEQYF
TGTGCCAGCAGCTCCCGTCAGGACTCCTACGAGCAGTACTTC
>TRBV30|many|TRBD2|TRBJ2-1
CAWRLSGRGGNEQFF
TGTGCCTGGAGACTCAGCGGGAGAGGAGGCAATGAGCAGTTCTTC
>TRBV20-1|few|NA|TRBJ2-2
CSARTRGAGELFF
TGCAGTGCTAGAACGAGGGGGGCCGGGGAGCTGTTTTTT
>TRBV14|NA|NA|TRBJ2-3
CATALGTDTQYF
TGTGCCACCGCCTTGGGCACAGATACGCAGTATTTT
>TRBV2|many|TRBD1|TRBJ1-1
CASSVNRQGSVDTEAFF
TGTGCCAGCAGTGTAAATCGACAGGGGTCGGTCGACACTGAAGCTTTCTTT
>TRBV18|many|NA|TRBJ1-5
CASSPRVVQNSNQPQHF
TGTGCCAGCTCACCACGGGTGGTACAGAATAGCAATCAGCCCCAGCATTTT
>TRBV7-3|NA|NA|TRBJ2-3
CASSLVGGRADTQYF
TGTGCCAGCAGCTTAGTAGGAGGGCGGGCAGATACGCAGTATTTT
>TRBV6-5|many|NA|TRBJ1-3
CASSYLEAGNTIYF
TGTGCCAGCAGTTACTTGGAGGCTGGAAACACCATATATTTT
>TRBV28|many|TRBD2|TRBJ2-3
CASSLIAGGNTDTQYF
TGTGCCAGCAGTTTAATAGCGGGAGGGAACACAGATACGCAGTATTTT
>TRBV7-9|few|TRBD2|TRBJ2-3
CASSLLAGVTDTQYF
TGTGCCAGCAGCTTGCTAGCGGGAGTTACAGATACGCAGTATTTT
>TRBV28|many|TRBD1|TRBJ1-2
CASSLAGTVYGYTF
TGTGCCAGCAGTTTAGCCGGGACAGTCTATGGCTACACCTTC
>TRBV13|NA|NA|TRBJ1-2
CASSLDPQALDGYTF
TGTGCCAGCAGCTTAGACCCACAGGCTTTGGATGGCTACACCTTC
>TRBV7-2|many|NA|TRBJ2-7
CASSLVIGPNYEQYF
TGTGCCAGCAGCTTAGTCATTGGGCCAAACTACGAGCAGTACTTC
>TRBV4-1|NA|NA|TRBJ1-1
CASSPGPGETEAFF
TGCGCCAGCAGCCCTGGTCCAGGGGAGACTGAAGCTTTCTTT
>TRBV29-1|few|NA|TRBJ1-2
CSVREAVYGYTF
TGCAGCGTACGAGAGGCAGTCTATGGCTACACCTTC
>TRBV29-1|NA|NA|TRBJ2-4
CSVDGQNENIQYF
TGCAGCGTTGATGGTCAAAACGAAAACATTCAGTACTTC
>TRBV4-1|many|TRBD2|TRBJ2-1
CASSQFSGRLGNEQFF
TGCGCCAGCAGCCAGTTTAGCGGGAGGCTAGGAAATGAGCAGTTCTTC
>TRBV19|NA|NA|TRBJ2-7
CASSGWALEQYF
TGTGCCAGTAGTGGATGGGCTCTCGAGCAGTACTTC
>TRBV30|many|TRBD1|TRBJ2-1
CAWSWGQDNEQFF
TGTGCCTGGAGTTGGGGACAGGACAATGAGCAGTTCTTC
>TRBV4-1|NA|NA|TRBJ1-2
CASSQLGLDGYTF
TGCGCCAGCAGCCAACTGGGGCTAGACGGCTACACCTTC
>TRBV2|many|TRBD1|TRBJ2-2
CASTIIRGPGELFF
TGTGCCAGCACTATAATCAGGGGGCCCGGGGAGCTGTTTTTT
>TRBV29-1|NA|TRBD2|TRBJ2-4
CSGVGLAGAKNIQYF
TGCAGCGGGGTAGGACTAGCGGGAGCCAAAAACATTCAGTACTTC
>TRBV30|many|NA|TRBJ1-5
CAWKGSGNQPQHF
TGTGCCTGGAAGGGCAGTGGCAATCAGCCCCAGCATTTT
>TRBV3-1|few|NA|TRBJ2-5
CASSQVYSVGQETQYF
TGTGCCAGCAGCCAAGTATACAGCGTGGGTCAAGAGACCCAGTACTTC
>TRBV10-3|few|NA|TRBJ1-2
CAISERGYGYTF
TGTGCCATCAGTGAGCGGGGCTATGGCTACACCTTC
>TRBV7-6|many|TRBD1|TRBJ1-2
CASSLTGTAASSYGYTF
TGTGCCAGCAGCTTAACTGGGACAGCGGCCTCCTCCTATGGCTACACCTTC
>TRBV4-2|few|NA|TRBJ1-1
CASSQDTTGRTEAFF
TGTGCCAGCAGCCAAGATACCACAGGGAGGACTGAAGCTTTCTTT
>TRBV5-6|many|NA|TRBJ2-7
CASSFGDYEQYF
TGTGCCAGCAGCTTCGGAGACTACGAGCAGTACTTC
>TRBV9|many|NA|TRBJ1-1
CASSVTDRTVAFF
TGTGCCAGCAGCGTAACCGACAGGACCGTAGCTTTCTTT
>TRBV9|NA|NA|TRBJ1-3
CASSPQAPGAAGNTIYF
TGTGCCAGCAGCCCCCAGGCTCCGGGGGCTGCAGGAAACACCATATATTTT
>TRBV11-2|many|NA|TRBJ2-3
CASSPIGRGDTQYF
TGTGCCAGCAGCCCGATCGGTCGGGGAGATACGCAGTATTTT
>TRBV7-2|many|NA|TRBJ2-3
CASSLSQGTYTQYF
TGTGCCAGCAGCTTAAGTCAGGGGACGTATACGCAGTATTTT
>TRBV14|few|NA|TRBJ2-1
CASSQAGWWAEQFF
TGTGCCAGCAGCCAAGCCGGTTGGTGGGCTGAGCAGTTCTTC
>TRBV6-2/TRBV6-3|many|TRBD2|TRBJ2-7
CANGVAGDEQYF
TGTGCCAACGGAGTAGCGGGAGACGAGCAGTACTTC
>TRBV7-9|many|NA|TRBJ2-5
CASSSPGTQETQYF
TGTGCCAGCAGCTCCCCCGGGACACAAGAGACCCAGTACTTC
>TRBV7-8|few|TRBD2|TRBJ2-3
CASSSSGRVTDTQYF
TGTGCCAGCAGCTCAAGCGGGAGAGTAACAGATACGCAGTATTTT
>TRBV12-3/TRBV12-4|many|NA|TRBJ1-6
CASSFGGQLFGVLHF
TGTGCCAGCAGTTTTGGGGGGCAGCTATTCGGAGTCCTCCACTTT
>TRBV20-1|many|TRBD1|TRBJ1-6
CSVGQDRTRGATPLHF
TGCAGTGTCGGTCAGGACAGGACACGGGGGGCTACACCCCTCCACTTT
>TRBV3-1|many|TRBD1|TRBJ2-2
CASSQEGQVANTGELFF
TGTGCCAGCAGCCAAGAGGGACAGGTCGCGAACACCGGGGAGCTGTTTTTT
>TRBV5-1|NA|NA|TRBJ2-7
CASSSMTGSYEQYF
TGCGCCAGCAGCTCTATGACAGGATCCTACGAGCAGTACTTC
>TRBV29-1|few|TRBD1|TRBJ2-3
CSVTSTGGSTDTQYF
TGCAGCGTCACTTCTACAGGGGGTAGCACAGATACGCAGTATTTT
>TRBV5-1|NA|TRBD2|TRBJ2-5
CASGFGGGQETQYF
TGCGCCAGCGGCTTTGGCGGGGGGCAAGAGACCCAGTACTTC
>TRBV5-6|NA|NA|TRBJ1-5
CASSAGILSNQPQHF
TGTGCCAGCAGCGCCGGGATACTTAGCAATCAGCCCCAGCATTTT
>TRBV5-1|NA|NA|TRBJ2-7
CATAPIRGEDEQYF
TGCGCCACCGCCCCAATCAGGGGAGAAGACGAGCAGTACTTC
>TRBV7-3|many|TRBD2|TRBJ2-7
CASSLGGFYEQYF
TGTGCCAGCAGCTTGGGGGGGTTCTACGAGCAGTACTTC